This entry features one TCR beta chain sequence. The data were obtained in a study of blood T cell repertoires in COVID-19. Study-wide background: Both acute and convalescent COVID-19 samples were obtained from the United States, Italy and Spain. In each case, the material was cDNA or gDNA derived from T cells, B-cell-depleted T cells, or PBMCs.

V was clipped by 1 base and J by 7 bases, with 10 bases between them. Germline V gives CDR1 SGHVS, CDR2 FQNEAQ. The CDR3 loop spans 13 amino acids. Authors' methods: Cell counts per sample came from amplifying reference gene primers. TCRdb's copy holds only in-frame clones and misses some; the assay was immunoSEQ multiplex PCR. V and J calls and clone size are as listed in that table; D and trimming were resolved from the DNA. The sample lists 75,000 to 100,000 clones, more than 75% occurring once. The chain joins TRBV7-8 to TRBJ1-1; D gene unclear. The sequencing input was peripheral blood. This receptor was obtained from a human donor in a cohort sampled during active COVID-19. The CDR3 loop reads CASSLEVGNEAFF. CDR3 nucleotide sequence: TGTGCCAGCAGCTTAGAAGTCGGGAATGAAGCTTTCTTT.